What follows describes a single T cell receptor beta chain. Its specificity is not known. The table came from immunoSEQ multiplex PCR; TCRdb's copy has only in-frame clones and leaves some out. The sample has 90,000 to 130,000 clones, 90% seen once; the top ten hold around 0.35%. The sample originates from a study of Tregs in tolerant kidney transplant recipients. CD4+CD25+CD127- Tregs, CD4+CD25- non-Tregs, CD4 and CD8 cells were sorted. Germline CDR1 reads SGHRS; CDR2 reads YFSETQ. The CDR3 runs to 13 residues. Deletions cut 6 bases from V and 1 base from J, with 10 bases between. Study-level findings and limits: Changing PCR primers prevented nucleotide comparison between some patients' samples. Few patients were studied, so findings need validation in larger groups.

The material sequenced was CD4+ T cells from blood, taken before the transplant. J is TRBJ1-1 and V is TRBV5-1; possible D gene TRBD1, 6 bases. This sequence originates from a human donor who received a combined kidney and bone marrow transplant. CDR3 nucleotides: TGCGCCAGCAACGGACAGCCGAACACTGAAGCTTTCTTT. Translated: CASNGQPNTEAFF.